A selection of T cell receptor beta chains follows, all from one sample in a study of blood T cells in healthy people across ages. TCRdb used MiXCR to reprocess the 5' RACE reads, holding one entry per CDR3 protein. The sample holds fewer than 650,000 distinct CDR3 sequences; approximately 26% are singletons and the top ten take 3% to 4%. These data are also associated with another study on T cells of mothers and their children.

Sequencing used blood. The receptor source for this set is a boy aged 2-15 years in good health. Each CDR3 is given with its conserved first and last residue. D genes are given only for firm matches. Not all rows give a size; the values are once, few, many and, for expanded clones, a class.

.,TRBV6-5,TRBJ2-5,.,TGTGCCAGCAGTACGGGCCCTTTGAAGACCCAGTACTTC,CASSTGPLKTQYF
.,TRBV3-1,TRBJ2-5,.,TGTGCCAGCAGCCCCACGCGGGGCGAGATCCAAGAGACCCAGTACTTC,CASSPTRGEIQETQYF
TRBD2,TRBV19,TRBJ2-4,.,TGTGCCAGTAGTCACCAAAGACTAGCGGCCAAAAACATTCAGTACTTC,CASSHQRLAAKNIQYF
TRBD2,TRBV12-3/TRBV12-4,TRBJ2-1,.,TGTGCCAGCACCGAACTAGCGGGGGGCTCCTACAATGAGCAGTTCTTC,CASTELAGGSYNEQFF
.,TRBV6-1,TRBJ2-3,.,TGTGCCAGCAGCCGACGGGACAAAATTGGCGGGGATACGCAGTATTTT,CASSRRDKIGGDTQYF
TRBD1,TRBV12-3/TRBV12-4,TRBJ2-1,.,TGTGCCAGCAGTTTGGGGACAGGGGTGAATGAGCAGTTCTTC,CASSLGTGVNEQFF
TRBD2,TRBV10-3,TRBJ2-5,.,TGTGCCATCAGTGGAGCGGGGAACCAAGAGACCCAGTACTTC,CAISGAGNQETQYF
TRBD1,TRBV20-1,TRBJ1-4,.,TGCAGTGCTAGAGCTCCGACAGGGGAGAATGAAAAACCGTTTTTT,CSARAPTGENEKPFF
TRBD1,TRBV6-7,TRBJ1-2,.,TGTGCCAGCAGTTACTGTGACAGGGATATTGGCTACACCTTC,CASSYCDRDIGYTF
.,TRBV5-1,TRBJ1-2,once,TGCGCCAGCAGTCGCAGGGGAGACTATGGCTACACCTTC,CASSRRGDYGYTF
TRBD1,TRBV7-7,TRBJ2-5,few,TGTGCTAGCAGCCGGACAGGGTTTGGGGAGACCCAGTACTTC,CASSRTGFGETQYF
TRBD1,TRBV20-1,TRBJ1-6,.,TGCAGTGCTAGCTCTGGGACAGGAGATAATTCACCCCTCCACTTT,CSASSGTGDNSPLHF
TRBD1,TRBV7-2,TRBJ1-2,.,TGTGCCAGCAGCTTAGCGACCCGGGACAGGGTTGAGGGTAACTATGGCTACACCTTC,CASSLATRDRVEGNYGYTF
.,TRBV20-1,TRBJ1-4,.,TGCAGTGCTAAGGCACAGGATCGTGAAAAACTGTTTTTT,CSAKAQDREKLFF
.,TRBV24-1,TRBJ2-1,few,TGTGCCACCAGTGATTCCCGGCTAGACCGAAAACCCCACAATGAGCAGTTCTTC,CATSDSRLDRKPHNEQFF
.,TRBV12-3/TRBV12-4,TRBJ2-5,.,TGTGCCAGCAGTTTAGTTTCGACAGCCCAAGAGACCCAGTACTTC,CASSLVSTAQETQYF
TRBD2,TRBV10-3,TRBJ2-7,.,TGTGCCATCCGCCTGGGACTAGCGGCCCCCTACGAGCAGTACTTC,CAIRLGLAAPYEQYF
TRBD1,TRBV29-1,TRBJ2-1,.,TGCAGCGTCGACACCACAGGGGTTAGTTCCTACAATGAGCAGTTCTTC,CSVDTTGVSSYNEQFF
.,TRBV20-1,TRBJ2-5,.,TGCTGTGCTGACCGCAGGGAAGAGACCCAGTACTTC,CCADRREETQYF
TRBD2,TRBV29-1,TRBJ2-1,few,TGCAGCACTGAGGAGCGGGACCCCCATGAGCAGTTCTTC,CSTEERDPHEQFF
.,TRBV6-5,TRBJ1-3,.,TGTGCCAGCAGTTACGCGTGGCCGTCTAGCTCTGGAAACACCATATATTTT,CASSYAWPSSSGNTIYF
.,TRBV5-6,TRBJ2-7,few,TGTGCCAGCAGCTGGGGAGTCAGGGCGGGAGAGCAGTACTTC,CASSWGVRAGEQYF
.,TRBV27,TRBJ2-2,.,TGTGCCAGCAGTTTTACACCGAACACCGGGGAGCTGTTTTTT,CASSFTPNTGELFF
TRBD1,TRBV7-2,TRBJ1-3,.,TGTGCCAGCAGCCTACAGGGGGCTCCTGGAAACACCATATATTTT,CASSLQGAPGNTIYF
.,TRBV7-9,TRBJ2-5,.,TGTGCCAGCAGCTTACCTTCGGGGGGCCTCGGAGAGACCCAGTACTTC,CASSLPSGGLGETQYF
TRBD2,TRBV7-2,TRBJ2-7,.,TGTGCCAGCAGCTTGAGGGACTACTTGCACGAGCAGTACTTC,CASSLRDYLHEQYF
.,TRBV4-1,TRBJ2-5,.,TGCGCCAGCAGCCAAGAACGCCGGGTTCTGGGGGAGACCCAGTACTTC,CASSQERRVLGETQYF
.,TRBV7-9,TRBJ1-2,.,TGTGCCAGCAGCTCTAACACAGGAACTAACTATGGCTACACCTTC,CASSSNTGTNYGYTF
.,TRBV9,TRBJ1-2,.,TGTGCCAGCAGCGTAGAACGGGGGAACTATGGCTACACCTTC,CASSVERGNYGYTF
.,TRBV7-9,TRBJ2-5,.,TGTGCCAGCAGCTACAACGCGGACCCTAGGGCTCAAGAGACCCAGTACTTC,CASSYNADPRAQETQYF
.,TRBV12-3/TRBV12-4,TRBJ2-5,.,TGTGCCAGCCGCCCTAGCGTTGGGGAGACCCAGTACTTC,CASRPSVGETQYF
TRBD2,TRBV4-1,TRBJ2-3,few,TGCGCCAGCAGCGTATCGGGACTAGCGGGAGTGGCCCCCGGCACAGATACGCAGTATTTT,CASSVSGLAGVAPGTDTQYF
TRBD1,TRBV5-1,TRBJ2-5,.,TGCGCCAGCAGCCCCGGGACAGGGGTGGGGGCCCAGTACTTC,CASSPGTGVGAQYF
TRBD1,TRBV2,TRBJ2-5,few,TGTGCCAGCAGTCCGGACAGGGGAGTAGAGGCCCAGTACTTC,CASSPDRGVEAQYF
TRBD1,TRBV6-5,TRBJ2-1,few,TGTGCCAGCAGGTTGGGACAGGGAAATGAGCAGTTCTTC,CASRLGQGNEQFF
.,TRBV20-1,TRBJ2-5,.,TGCAGTGCCTTACAGAACCAAGAGACCCAGTACTTC,CSALQNQETQYF
TRBD1,TRBV10-3,TRBJ2-5,many,TGTGCCATCAGGACGGACAGGGGAGAGACCCAGTACTTC,CAIRTDRGETQYF